The 8 T cell receptor beta chains reported below all come from one sample, sequenced in a study of response to subunit inactivated influenza vaccine. TCRdb redid the calling of the RT-PCR reads with MiXCR, one entry per CDR3 protein. The table has roughly 550,000 distinct CDR3 sequences, around 21% seen once; the top ten hold around 2.8%. The same data also contributed to another study, on T cells expressing NK-cell markers. As reported in that work: Beta-chain TCR cDNA was generated via 5'RACE template switching with UMIs.

Sequences were derived from CD4+ T cells sorted from PBMCs, sampled about 11 days after vaccination. The receptors originated from a man aged 50-60 years who received an inactivated influenza vaccine.

This chain joins TRBV20-1 and TRBJ2-7; the D gene is possibly TRBD1 (6 bases). CDR1 is DFQATT, CDR2 SNEGSKA, per germline (reference sequence). V shed 4 bases and J shed 2 bases, with 15 bases lying between them. There are 14 residues in the CDR3. The CDR3 protein is CSAKPGQNTYEQYF. CDR3 in DNA: TGCAGTGCTAAACCGGGACAAAATACCTACGAGCAGTACTTC.

The rearrangement links TRBV7-8 to TRBJ2-7; D unclear. The CDR3 length is 14 residues. CDR1 and CDR2 from the germline V gene are SGHVS and FQNEAQ. Deletions cut 2 bases from V and 6 bases from J, with 14 bases between. CDR3: CASSLRVLEAEQYF. The CDR3 region has the DNA TGTGCCAGCAGCTTAAGGGTGTTAGAAGCCGAGCAGTACTTC.

This sequence joins TRBV20-1 and TRBJ1-1; D is possibly TRBD1 (6 bases). The germline V and J ends were trimmed by 2 bases and 0 bases, with 10 bases remaining between them. Germline loops: CDR1 DFQATT, CDR2 SNEGSKA (reference sequence). The CDR3 totals 14 residues. CDR3 loop: CSARKTGMNTEAFF. The CDR3 region has the DNA TGCAGTGCTAGAAAGACAGGCATGAACACTGAAGCTTTCTTT.

This chain links TRBV9 with TRBJ1-6, with a tentative D call TRBD1 (6 bases). The CDR3 spans 14 residues. The ends were cut back, 3 bases at V and 5 bases at J, with 9 bases in the middle. In germline, CDR1 is SGDLS, CDR2 YYNGEE. CDR3 nucleotide sequence: TGTGCCAGCAGCGCACAGGGAAATAATTCACCCCTCCACTTT. Translating gives CASSAQGNNSPLHF.

The sample holds a few counts of this clonotype. The chain is built from TRBV4-2 and TRBJ2-7, with D perhaps given as TRBD1 or TRBD2 (5 bases each). Germline loops: CDR1 LGHNA, CDR2 YNFKEQ. The CDR3 runs 15 residues. V was cut by 0 bases and J by 2 bases, with 11 bases left in between. CDR3 in amino acids: CASSQDRPGPYEQYF. In nucleotides, the CDR3 is TGTGCCAGCAGCCAAGATCGTCCGGGACCCTACGAGCAGTACTTC.

This chain connects TRBV12-5 to TRBJ2-7, with 8 positions matching TRBD2. This CDR3 has 17 residues. CDR1 and CDR2 (germline): LGHNT, FRNRAP. Trimming took 3 bases from V and 1 from J; bases not matched to a gene: 11. The CDR3 DNA reads as TGTGCTAGTGGTTTCCCCGGACAGTTAGCGGGATCCTACGAGCAGTACTTC. Translated, it gives CASGFPGQLAGSYEQYF.

This chain uses TRBV20-1 with TRBJ2-7; TRBD2 matches at 10 bases. The CDR3 length is 15 residues. Losses at the gene ends were 1 base for V and 2 bases for J; bases not matched to a gene: 5. Germline V gives CDR1 DFQATT, CDR2 SNEGSKA (reference sequence). This chain's CDR3 is CSARGPSGGTYEQYF. CDR3 nucleotides: TGCAGTGCTAGAGGGCCTAGCGGGGGAACCTACGAGCAGTACTTC.

The chain recombines TRBV11-2 with TRBJ1-5; 9 bases align to TRBD1. Trimming removed 5 bases from V and 5 bases from J; junction bases left unmatched: 7. Per germline, CDR1 SGHAT and CDR2 FQNNGV. This CDR3 comprises 15 residues. Here the CDR3 reads CASSQDRGGYQPQHF. As DNA, the CDR3 is TGTGCCAGCAGCCAGGACAGGGGAGGATATCAGCCCCAGCATTTT.